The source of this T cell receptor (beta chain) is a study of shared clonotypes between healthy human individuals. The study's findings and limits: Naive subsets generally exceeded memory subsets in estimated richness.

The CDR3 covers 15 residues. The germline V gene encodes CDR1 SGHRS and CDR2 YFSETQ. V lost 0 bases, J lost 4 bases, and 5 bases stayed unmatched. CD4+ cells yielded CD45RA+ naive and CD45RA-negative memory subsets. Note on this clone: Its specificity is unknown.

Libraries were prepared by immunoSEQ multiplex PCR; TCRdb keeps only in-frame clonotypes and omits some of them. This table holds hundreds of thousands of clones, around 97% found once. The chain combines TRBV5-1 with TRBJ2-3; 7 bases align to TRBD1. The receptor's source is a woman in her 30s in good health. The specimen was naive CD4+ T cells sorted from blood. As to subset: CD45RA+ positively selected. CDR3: CASSLGDRVADTQYF. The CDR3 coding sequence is TGCGCCAGCAGCTTGGGTGACAGGGTAGCAGATACGCAGTATTTT.